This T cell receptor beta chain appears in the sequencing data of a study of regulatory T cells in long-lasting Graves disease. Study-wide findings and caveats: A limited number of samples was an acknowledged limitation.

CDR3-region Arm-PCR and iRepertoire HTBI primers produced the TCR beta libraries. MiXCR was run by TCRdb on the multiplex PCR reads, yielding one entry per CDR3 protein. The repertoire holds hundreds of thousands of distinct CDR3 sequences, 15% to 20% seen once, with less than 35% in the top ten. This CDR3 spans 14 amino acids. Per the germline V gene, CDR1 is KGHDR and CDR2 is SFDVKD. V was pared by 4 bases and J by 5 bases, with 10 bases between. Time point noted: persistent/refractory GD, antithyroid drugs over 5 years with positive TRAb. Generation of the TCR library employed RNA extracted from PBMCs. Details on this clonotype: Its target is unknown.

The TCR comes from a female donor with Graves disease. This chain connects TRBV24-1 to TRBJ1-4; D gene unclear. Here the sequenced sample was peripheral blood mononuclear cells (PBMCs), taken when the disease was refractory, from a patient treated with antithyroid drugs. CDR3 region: CATSDGGGNEKLFF. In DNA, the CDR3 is TGTGCCACCAGTGACGGTGGAGGAAATGAAAAACTGTTTTTT.